These T cell receptor beta chains were read from a single sample in a study of regulatory T cells in long-lasting Graves disease. TCRdb called the multiplex PCR reads again in MiXCR, with one record for every CDR3 protein. This table holds some 440,000 distinct CDR3 sequences, roughly 20% found once. The sequencing used peripheral blood mononuclear cells (PBMCs), collected when the disease was refractory, from a patient treated with antithyroid drugs. Receptor source: a female donor with Graves disease. The CDR3 runs from the conserved cysteine through the conserved F or W. Fields, in order: CDR3 DNA, CDR3 protein, D gene, V gene, clone size, J gene. A D gene is named only where the DNA matches it firmly. A row's size may be missing; if present it is once, few, many or a size class.

CDR3nt: TGTGCCAGCAGTTTTCGGGGGAGGGGGGACGAGCAGTACTTC; CDR3aa: CASSFRGRGDEQYF; d_gene: .; v_gene: TRBV28; abundance: many; j_gene: TRBJ2-7
CDR3nt: TGTGCCAGTAGTATCGTGGGGTACGTGCAGCCCCAGCATTTT; CDR3aa: CASSIVGYVQPQHF; d_gene: .; v_gene: TRBV19; abundance: .; j_gene: TRBJ1-5
CDR3nt: TGTGCCAGCAGCTTATGGGGGTCGGGGGCCAACGTCCTGACTTTC; CDR3aa: CASSLWGSGANVLTF; d_gene: .; v_gene: TRBV11-1; abundance: many; j_gene: TRBJ2-6
CDR3nt: TGTGCCAGCAGCTTAGCCCTTACTACCTCACGCTCCTACGAGCAGTACTTC; CDR3aa: CASSLALTTSRSYEQYF; d_gene: .; v_gene: TRBV7-9; abundance: .; j_gene: TRBJ2-7
CDR3nt: TGTGCCGGCAGCCCCCCTAACACTAACGAGCAGTACTTC; CDR3aa: CAGSPPNTNEQYF; d_gene: .; v_gene: TRBV7-3; abundance: few; j_gene: TRBJ2-7
CDR3nt: TGTGCCTCTGGTCGGGCTACAGTAACTAATGAAAAACTGTTTTTT; CDR3aa: CASGRATVTNEKLFF; d_gene: .; v_gene: TRBV30; abundance: .; j_gene: TRBJ1-4
CDR3nt: TGCAGTGCTAGGGGGACTAGCGGGAGTACGAACATTCAGTACTTC; CDR3aa: CSARGTSGSTNIQYF; d_gene: TRBD2; v_gene: TRBV20-1; abundance: .; j_gene: TRBJ2-4
CDR3nt: TGTGCTAGCAGCCCACGGACTAGCGGGGCTCTAGCCAAAAACATTCAGTACTTC; CDR3aa: CASSPRTSGALAKNIQYF; d_gene: TRBD2; v_gene: TRBV3-1; abundance: few; j_gene: TRBJ2-4
CDR3nt: TGTGCCAGCAGTGAATGGACAGGGGGCCGGTGGACTAATGAAAAACTGTTTTTT; CDR3aa: CASSEWTGGRWTNEKLFF; d_gene: TRBD1; v_gene: TRBV6-1; abundance: many; j_gene: TRBJ1-4
CDR3nt: TGTGCCAGCAGACCTGGGCGGTACGTCTACGAGCAGTTCTTC; CDR3aa: CASRPGRYVYEQFF; d_gene: .; v_gene: TRBV3-1; abundance: .; j_gene: TRBJ2-1
CDR3nt: TGCAGTGCTAGGCGGCTAGCGGCGAACTACGAGCAGTACTTC; CDR3aa: CSARRLAANYEQYF; d_gene: TRBD2; v_gene: TRBV20-1; abundance: .; j_gene: TRBJ2-7
CDR3nt: TGTGCCAGTAGTATAACAGGGAACGAGCAGTACTTC; CDR3aa: CASSITGNEQYF; d_gene: .; v_gene: TRBV19; abundance: few; j_gene: TRBJ2-7
CDR3nt: TGTGCCAGCTCACCACCGGTAGAGACCCAGTACTTC; CDR3aa: CASSPPVETQYF; d_gene: .; v_gene: TRBV18; abundance: many; j_gene: TRBJ2-5
CDR3nt: TGTGCCAGCAGCGAGGGGATAGGAGAGACCCAGTACTTC; CDR3aa: CASSEGIGETQYF; d_gene: .; v_gene: TRBV9; abundance: .; j_gene: TRBJ2-5
CDR3nt: TGTGCCATCAGTACTACCAGGGTAGAAGCTTTCTTT; CDR3aa: CAISTTRVEAFF; d_gene: .; v_gene: TRBV10-3; abundance: few; j_gene: TRBJ1-1
CDR3nt: TGTGCCAGCGAGCGACCCCGTCGTCGCGAGCAGTACTTC; CDR3aa: CASERPRRREQYF; d_gene: .; v_gene: TRBV2; abundance: many; j_gene: TRBJ2-7
CDR3nt: TGTGCCAGCCTCCGGGGGAACACCGGGGAGCTGTTTTTT; CDR3aa: CASLRGNTGELFF; d_gene: .; v_gene: TRBV6-2/TRBV6-3; abundance: few; j_gene: TRBJ2-2
CDR3nt: TGTGCCAGCAGTTTGTCAGGGGGTTATTCACCCCTCCACTTT; CDR3aa: CASSLSGGYSPLHF; d_gene: TRBD1; v_gene: TRBV27; abundance: .; j_gene: TRBJ1-6
CDR3nt: TGTGCCAGCAGCTACCGTAAGCCAGGTGTTTATGGCTACACCTTC; CDR3aa: CASSYRKPGVYGYTF; d_gene: .; v_gene: TRBV7-2; abundance: .; j_gene: TRBJ1-2
CDR3nt: TGCGCCAGCAGCCCACGCTATGGTGGCGAGCAGTACTTC; CDR3aa: CASSPRYGGEQYF; d_gene: .; v_gene: TRBV5-1; abundance: .; j_gene: TRBJ2-7
CDR3nt: TGTGCCAGCAGCCGCACCGCCGGGACAGGGACCTCCTACGAGCAGTACTTC; CDR3aa: CASSRTAGTGTSYEQYF; d_gene: TRBD1; v_gene: TRBV7-6; abundance: few; j_gene: TRBJ2-7
CDR3nt: TGTGCCAGTATTGAGGGCGCAGGGAGTCAGCCCCAGCATTTT; CDR3aa: CASIEGAGSQPQHF; d_gene: .; v_gene: TRBV19; abundance: few; j_gene: TRBJ1-5
CDR3nt: TGTGCCAGCAGCAGGGACAGGGACCACGAGCAGTACTTC; CDR3aa: CASSRDRDHEQYF; d_gene: TRBD1; v_gene: TRBV7-9; abundance: .; j_gene: TRBJ2-7
CDR3nt: TGTGCCAGCAGCTCGCGAGTAGAGGTCGGGCAGTTCTTC; CDR3aa: CASSSRVEVGQFF; d_gene: .; v_gene: TRBV13; abundance: .; j_gene: TRBJ2-1
CDR3nt: TGTGCCAGCAGTTACGAGGGGGCTTCTACCGGGGAGCTGTTTTTT; CDR3aa: CASSYEGASTGELFF; d_gene: TRBD1; v_gene: TRBV6-5; abundance: few; j_gene: TRBJ2-2
CDR3nt: TGTGCCAGCAGTTTAGCTAGGACAGCGGGCGAGCAGTACTTC; CDR3aa: CASSLARTAGEQYF; d_gene: .; v_gene: TRBV27; abundance: many; j_gene: TRBJ2-7
CDR3nt: TGCAGTGTTAGAGGGCAGGGGAGCACTGAAGCTTTCTTT; CDR3aa: CSVRGQGSTEAFF; d_gene: .; v_gene: TRBV20-1; abundance: many; j_gene: TRBJ1-1
CDR3nt: TGTGCCAGCAGCCGACGGACTAGCGGGATGGGGGAGCAGTACTTC; CDR3aa: CASSRRTSGMGEQYF; d_gene: TRBD2; v_gene: TRBV11-2; abundance: .; j_gene: TRBJ2-7
CDR3nt: TGTGCCCAAGGAAAGGGGGCGGCCTACGAGCAGTACTTC; CDR3aa: CAQGKGAAYEQYF; d_gene: TRBD1; v_gene: TRBV30; abundance: .; j_gene: TRBJ2-7
CDR3nt: TGCGCCAGCAGCTTGGGTGGCTCTCCCGAAGCTTTCTTT; CDR3aa: CASSLGGSPEAFF; d_gene: .; v_gene: TRBV5-1; abundance: .; j_gene: TRBJ1-1
CDR3nt: TGCAGTGCTAACAGACTAGCGGGAGCGCAAGAGACCCAGTACTTC; CDR3aa: CSANRLAGAQETQYF; d_gene: TRBD2; v_gene: TRBV20-1; abundance: .; j_gene: TRBJ2-5
CDR3nt: TGTGCCAGCAGCTTAGTCACGGGGGCGGAGGAGCAGTACTTC; CDR3aa: CASSLVTGAEEQYF; d_gene: .; v_gene: TRBV7-2; abundance: many; j_gene: TRBJ2-7
CDR3nt: TGTGCCAGCAGTTCCGGGACGAGGGAAAAACTGTTTTTT; CDR3aa: CASSSGTREKLFF; d_gene: .; v_gene: TRBV5-1; abundance: many; j_gene: TRBJ1-4
CDR3nt: TGTGCCTGGTCACGGGAGAACACTGAAGCTTTCTTT; CDR3aa: CAWSRENTEAFF; d_gene: .; v_gene: TRBV30; abundance: many; j_gene: TRBJ1-1
CDR3nt: TGCGCCAGCAGCTTGGTTGCTAGCGGTTACAATGAGCAGTTCTTC; CDR3aa: CASSLVASGYNEQFF; d_gene: TRBD2; v_gene: TRBV5-1; abundance: .; j_gene: TRBJ2-1
CDR3nt: TGTGCCATCAGTGAGAGGGGTTGGAACACTGAAGCTTTCTTT; CDR3aa: CAISERGWNTEAFF; d_gene: .; v_gene: TRBV10-3; abundance: few; j_gene: TRBJ1-1
CDR3nt: TGTGCCAGCAGTTACCACCAGGCAACCGGGGAGCTGTTTTTT; CDR3aa: CASSYHQATGELFF; d_gene: .; v_gene: TRBV6-2/TRBV6-3; abundance: few; j_gene: TRBJ2-2
CDR3nt: TGTGCCAGCAGCTCCCACCCGGCGGTGAAGGCCGGGGAGCTGTTTTTT; CDR3aa: CASSSHPAVKAGELFF; d_gene: .; v_gene: TRBV7-2; abundance: .; j_gene: TRBJ2-2
CDR3nt: TGTGCCAGCAGTCCGCCGGGACAGGCTTTGGAGACCCAGTACTTC; CDR3aa: CASSPPGQALETQYF; d_gene: TRBD1; v_gene: TRBV6-1; abundance: few; j_gene: TRBJ2-5
CDR3nt: TGCGCCAGCAGCCCCGGAGGCCTCGTGAAGGAGACCCAGTACTTC; CDR3aa: CASSPGGLVKETQYF; d_gene: .; v_gene: TRBV5-1; abundance: few; j_gene: TRBJ2-5
CDR3nt: TGTGCCAGCAGGGCCGGGACAGGGGGCACCGGGGAGCTGTTTTTT; CDR3aa: CASRAGTGGTGELFF; d_gene: TRBD1; v_gene: TRBV6-1; abundance: few; j_gene: TRBJ2-2
CDR3nt: TGCGCCAGCAGCTTCGGGGGTCCGGGTGGCTACACCTTC; CDR3aa: CASSFGGPGGYTF; d_gene: .; v_gene: TRBV5-1; abundance: many; j_gene: TRBJ1-2
CDR3nt: TGCAGTGCTCCACTACTAGCGGGAGGGCCGGATACGCAGTATTTT; CDR3aa: CSAPLLAGGPDTQYF; d_gene: TRBD2; v_gene: TRBV20-1; abundance: .; j_gene: TRBJ2-3
CDR3nt: TGTGCCAGCAGTCTTAATCCGGTTAATCAAGAGACCCAGTACTTC; CDR3aa: CASSLNPVNQETQYF; d_gene: .; v_gene: TRBV28; abundance: many; j_gene: TRBJ2-5
CDR3nt: TGTGCCAGCAGCGTAGCAGTCCTAGGTGGGACCCAGTACTTC; CDR3aa: CASSVAVLGGTQYF; d_gene: .; v_gene: TRBV9; abundance: few; j_gene: TRBJ2-5
CDR3nt: TGTGCCAGCATCCCGAGGGGGGGCTATTGGAGCACTGAAGCTTTCTTT; CDR3aa: CASIPRGGYWSTEAFF; d_gene: .; v_gene: TRBV28; abundance: few; j_gene: TRBJ1-1
CDR3nt: TGTGCCAGCAGCCTGACCCTTATCAGTAACTATGGCTACACCTTC; CDR3aa: CASSLTLISNYGYTF; d_gene: .; v_gene: TRBV12-3/TRBV12-4; abundance: .; j_gene: TRBJ1-2
CDR3nt: TGTGCCAGCAGCTTAGGCGCGGGACACTTCTACAATGAGCAGTTCTTC; CDR3aa: CASSLGAGHFYNEQFF; d_gene: .; v_gene: TRBV7-9; abundance: few; j_gene: TRBJ2-1
CDR3nt: TGTGCCAGCAGCTTATACCCGGGACAGGGCGACTATGGCTACACCTTC; CDR3aa: CASSLYPGQGDYGYTF; d_gene: TRBD1; v_gene: TRBV11-2; abundance: many; j_gene: TRBJ1-2
CDR3nt: TGCAGCGCCCACGACAGTGCCTTGGGGATCCTCCACTTT; CDR3aa: CSAHDSALGILHF; d_gene: .; v_gene: TRBV29-1; abundance: few; j_gene: TRBJ1-6
CDR3nt: TGTGCCAGCAGTTACTCGGAGGGCTCCTACGAGCAGTACTTC; CDR3aa: CASSYSEGSYEQYF; d_gene: .; v_gene: TRBV6-6; abundance: .; j_gene: TRBJ2-7
CDR3nt: TGTGCCAGCAGCCTAACGGCTGGGGCCAACGTCCTGACTTTC; CDR3aa: CASSLTAGANVLTF; d_gene: .; v_gene: TRBV7-3; abundance: .; j_gene: TRBJ2-6
CDR3nt: TGTGCCTCGAGGGTAGCAGGGGTGAACACTGAAGCTTTCTTT; CDR3aa: CASRVAGVNTEAFF; d_gene: .; v_gene: TRBV10-3; abundance: few; j_gene: TRBJ1-1
CDR3nt: TGTGCCAGCAGTGATCGGACAGAGACCTACGAGCAGTACTTC; CDR3aa: CASSDRTETYEQYF; d_gene: .; v_gene: TRBV25-1; abundance: many; j_gene: TRBJ2-7
CDR3nt: TGTGCCAGCGTCCTAGGGGAAGGGGGCTACACCTTC; CDR3aa: CASVLGEGGYTF; d_gene: .; v_gene: TRBV6-1; abundance: many; j_gene: TRBJ1-2
CDR3nt: TGTGCCAGCAGCCGTAGTACACAGTCCTACGAGCAGTACTTC; CDR3aa: CASSRSTQSYEQYF; d_gene: .; v_gene: TRBV4-2; abundance: .; j_gene: TRBJ2-7
CDR3nt: TGTGCCAGTAGTAAATTCGACAGGGGAGGGACTGAAGCTTTCTTT; CDR3aa: CASSKFDRGGTEAFF; d_gene: TRBD1; v_gene: TRBV19; abundance: few; j_gene: TRBJ1-1
CDR3nt: TGTGCCAGCAGACCCGGACAGGGGGTAGCTGAAGCTTTCTTT; CDR3aa: CASRPGQGVAEAFF; d_gene: TRBD1; v_gene: TRBV6-1; abundance: many; j_gene: TRBJ1-1
CDR3nt: TGTGCCAGCAGCCCCTGGGGGTCCACAGATACGCAGTATTTT; CDR3aa: CASSPWGSTDTQYF; d_gene: .; v_gene: TRBV7-3; abundance: .; j_gene: TRBJ2-3
CDR3nt: TGTGCCAGCACTCTCGGGGGCTTAAACTATGGCTACACCTTC; CDR3aa: CASTLGGLNYGYTF; d_gene: .; v_gene: TRBV9; abundance: .; j_gene: TRBJ1-2